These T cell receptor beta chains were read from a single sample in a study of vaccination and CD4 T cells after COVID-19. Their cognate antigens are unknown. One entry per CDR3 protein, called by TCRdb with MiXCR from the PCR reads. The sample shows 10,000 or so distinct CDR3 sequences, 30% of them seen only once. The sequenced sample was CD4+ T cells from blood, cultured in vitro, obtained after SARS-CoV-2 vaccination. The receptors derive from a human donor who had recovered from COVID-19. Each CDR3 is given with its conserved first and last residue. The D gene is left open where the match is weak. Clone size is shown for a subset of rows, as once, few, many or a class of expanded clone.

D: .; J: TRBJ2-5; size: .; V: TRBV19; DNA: TGTGCCAGTACACCGGGCGGCAGGGAGACCCAGTACTTC; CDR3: CASTPGGRETQYF
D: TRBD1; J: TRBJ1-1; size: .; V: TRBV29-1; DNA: TGCAGCGTCCAGGACAGGGGATTCTTGGCTTTCTTT; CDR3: CSVQDRGFLAFF
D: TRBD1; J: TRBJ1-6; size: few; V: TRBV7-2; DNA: TGTGCCAGCAGCCCCCCGGGACAGGGTAGGCGTAATTCACCCCTCCACTTT; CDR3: CASSPPGQGRRNSPLHF
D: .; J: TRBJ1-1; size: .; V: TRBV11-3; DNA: TGTGCCAGCAGCTTAGGGTTGAACACTGAAGCTTTCTTT; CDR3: CASSLGLNTEAFF
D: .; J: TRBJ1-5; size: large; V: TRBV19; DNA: TGTGCCAGTAGTATTAAAGGAAGTAGCAATCAGCCCCAGCATTTT; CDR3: CASSIKGSSNQPQHF
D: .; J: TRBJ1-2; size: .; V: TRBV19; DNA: TGTGCCAGTAGTGGGCAGGGTATGAACTATGGCTACACCTTC; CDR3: CASSGQGMNYGYTF
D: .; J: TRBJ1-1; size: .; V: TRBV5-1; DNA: TGCGCCAGCAGCTTGGGACACGGGAACACTGAAGCTTTCTTT; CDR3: CASSLGHGNTEAFF
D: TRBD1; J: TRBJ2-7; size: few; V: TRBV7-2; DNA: TGTGCCAGCAGCTTCCTATCCGGGACAGGGGGTGGCGAGCAGTACTTC; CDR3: CASSFLSGTGGGEQYF
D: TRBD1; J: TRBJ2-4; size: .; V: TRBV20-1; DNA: TGCAGTGCTGACAGGGGGCTGGACATTCAGTACTTC; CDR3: CSADRGLDIQYF
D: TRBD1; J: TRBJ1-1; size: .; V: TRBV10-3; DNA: TGTGCCATCAGTGGACAGGGGCCCAGGGACACTGAAGCTTTCTTT; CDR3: CAISGQGPRDTEAFF
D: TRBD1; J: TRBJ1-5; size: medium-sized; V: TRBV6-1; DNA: TGTGCCAGCAGCTTCGGACAGGCGGGGAATCAGCCCCAGCATTTT; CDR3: CASSFGQAGNQPQHF
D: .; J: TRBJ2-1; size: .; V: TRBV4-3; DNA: TGCGCCAGCAGCCAAGATGTGGTAGATAGGCATGAGCAGTTCTTC; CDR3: CASSQDVVDRHEQFF
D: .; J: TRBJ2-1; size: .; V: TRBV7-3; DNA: TGTGCCAGCAGCTTAAACCCGTACAATGAGCAGTTCTTC; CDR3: CASSLNPYNEQFF
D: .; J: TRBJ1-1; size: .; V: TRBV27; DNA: TGTGCCAGCAGTTTAAAGACCCCCGGGCCGGGGACTGAAGCTTTCTTT; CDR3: CASSLKTPGPGTEAFF
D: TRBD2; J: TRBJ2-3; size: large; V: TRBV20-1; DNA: TGCAGTGCTCGACGGGAGGGGACTCGCACAGATACGCAGTATTTT; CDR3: CSARREGTRTDTQYF
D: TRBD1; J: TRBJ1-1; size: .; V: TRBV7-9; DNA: TGTGCCACCAACAACGCAGGGGGCACTGAAGCTTTCTTT; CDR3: CATNNAGGTEAFF
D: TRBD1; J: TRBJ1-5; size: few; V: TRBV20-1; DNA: TGCAGTGGGGGGGAGGGGGCCCAGCCCCAGCATTTT; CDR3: CSGGEGAQPQHF
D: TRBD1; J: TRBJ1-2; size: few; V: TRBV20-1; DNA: TGCAGTGCTTCGAGGACAGGGGTCTTATTGGGTGGCTACACCTTC; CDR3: CSASRTGVLLGGYTF
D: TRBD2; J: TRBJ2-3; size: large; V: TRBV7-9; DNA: TGTGCCAGCAGCTTCGGACGCAATCTAGCGGGCCTCAACACAGATACGCAGTATTTT; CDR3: CASSFGRNLAGLNTDTQYF
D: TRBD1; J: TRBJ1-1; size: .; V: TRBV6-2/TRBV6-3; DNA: TGTGCCAGCACCCCACAGGGGACGCGCACTGAAGCTTTCTTT; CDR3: CASTPQGTRTEAFF
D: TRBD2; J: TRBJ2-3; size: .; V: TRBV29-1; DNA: TGCAGCGCCGGGACTAGCGGGATGGATACGCAGTATTTT; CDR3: CSAGTSGMDTQYF
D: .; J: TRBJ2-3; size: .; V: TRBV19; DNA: TGTGCCAGTAGTATAGGGGGGCGGCCGAGGAGGTATGCTACAGATACGCAGTATTTT; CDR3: CASSIGGRPRRYATDTQYF
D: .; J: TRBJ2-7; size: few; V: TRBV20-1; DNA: TGCAGTGCTCACATCGGGACTCTCTACGAGCAGTACTTC; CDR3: CSAHIGTLYEQYF
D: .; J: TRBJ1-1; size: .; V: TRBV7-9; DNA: TGTGCCAGCAGCTTATTTCAGGGTGACACTGAAGCTTTCTTT; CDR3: CASSLFQGDTEAFF
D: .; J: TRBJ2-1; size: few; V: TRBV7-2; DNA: TGTGCCAGCAGCTCCCCCACTGTATACAATGAGCAGTTCTTC; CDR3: CASSSPTVYNEQFF
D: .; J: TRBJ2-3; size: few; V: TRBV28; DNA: TGTGCCAGCACAGCGTCTCTTAAAGATACGCAGTATTTT; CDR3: CASTASLKDTQYF
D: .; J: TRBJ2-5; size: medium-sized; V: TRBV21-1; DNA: TGTGCCAGCGGAAATGGGACTACCTACCAAGAGACCCAGTACTTC; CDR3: CASGNGTTYQETQYF
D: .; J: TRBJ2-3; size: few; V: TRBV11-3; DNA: TGTGCCAGCAGCTTAGCATCAGATACGCAGTATTTT; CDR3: CASSLASDTQYF
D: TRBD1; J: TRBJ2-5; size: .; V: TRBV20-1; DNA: TGCAGTGCAAAGACAGGGGGCGTGGAGACCCAGTACTTC; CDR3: CSAKTGGVETQYF
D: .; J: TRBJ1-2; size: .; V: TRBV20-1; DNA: TGCAGTGCTAATATTGCGTTTGCGTCGGGGGGGGCGCGGGGCTACACCTTC; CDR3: CSANIAFASGGARGYTF
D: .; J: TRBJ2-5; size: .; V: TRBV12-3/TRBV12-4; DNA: TGTGCCAGCAGTCTCCGACAGGGAGGGGAGACCCAGTACTTC; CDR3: CASSLRQGGETQYF
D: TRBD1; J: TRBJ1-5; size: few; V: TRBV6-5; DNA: TGTGCCAGCAGTTACTCAGGGACAGATAGCAATCAGCCCCAGCATTTT; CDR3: CASSYSGTDSNQPQHF
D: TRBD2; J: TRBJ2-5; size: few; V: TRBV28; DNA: TGTGCCAGCAGTGGCCGGACTAGCGGGAGGGCACCGGGTCTGGAGACCCAGTACTTC; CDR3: CASSGRTSGRAPGLETQYF
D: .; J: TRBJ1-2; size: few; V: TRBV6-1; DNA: TGTGCCAGCACTCCCGGGACTAACTATGGCTACACCTTC; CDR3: CASTPGTNYGYTF
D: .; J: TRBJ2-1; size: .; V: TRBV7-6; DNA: TGTGCTAGCAGCTTCGCCCCTTACAATGAGCAGTTCTTC; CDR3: CASSFAPYNEQFF
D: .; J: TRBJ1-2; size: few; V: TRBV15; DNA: TGTGCCACCAGCTCTAGGACGGACCAGAACTATGGCTACACCTTC; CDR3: CATSSRTDQNYGYTF
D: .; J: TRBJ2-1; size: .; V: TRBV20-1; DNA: TGCAGTGCTAGCCCCAGCGGGTGGTACAATGAGCAGTTCTTC; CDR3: CSASPSGWYNEQFF
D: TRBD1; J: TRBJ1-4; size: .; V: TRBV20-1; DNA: TGCAGTGCCTACTCCGGGACAGGGGGTGAAAAACTGTTTTTT; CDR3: CSAYSGTGGEKLFF
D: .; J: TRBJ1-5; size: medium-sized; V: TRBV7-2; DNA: TGTGCCAGCAGCTTACAGACAGCCCTAAATCAGCCCCAGCATTTT; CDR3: CASSLQTALNQPQHF
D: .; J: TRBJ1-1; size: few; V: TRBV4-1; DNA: TGCGCCAGCAGCCAAGGCCCACAGAACACTGAAGCTTTCTTT; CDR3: CASSQGPQNTEAFF
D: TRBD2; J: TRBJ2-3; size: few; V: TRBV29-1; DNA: TGCAGCGCTAGCGGTAACACAGATACGCAGTATTTT; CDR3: CSASGNTDTQYF
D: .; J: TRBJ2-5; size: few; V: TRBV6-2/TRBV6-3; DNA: TGTGCCAGCAGTTACTCGACACCTAAAGAGACCCAGTACTTC; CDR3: CASSYSTPKETQYF
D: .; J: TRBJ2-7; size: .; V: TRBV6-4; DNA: TGTGCCAGCAGTGGTGGCCTGGGCTCCTACGAGCAGTACTTC; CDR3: CASSGGLGSYEQYF
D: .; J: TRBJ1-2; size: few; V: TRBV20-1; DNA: TGCAGTGCTAGAGATTATGGGTATGGCTACACCTTC; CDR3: CSARDYGYGYTF
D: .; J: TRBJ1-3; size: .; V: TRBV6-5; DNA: TGTGCCAGCAGTTACTCGAAAAGGGGTACTGGAAACACCATATATTTT; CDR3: CASSYSKRGTGNTIYF
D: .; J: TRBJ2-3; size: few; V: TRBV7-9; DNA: TGTGCCAGCAGCTCCGGGCGGGATTCTAGCACAGATACGCAGTATTTT; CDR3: CASSSGRDSSTDTQYF